Presented here are 17 T cell receptor beta chains from one specimen sequenced in a study of blood T cell repertoires in COVID-19. TCRdb's copy holds only in-frame clones and misses some; the assay was immunoSEQ multiplex PCR. The sample lists some 250,000 clones; roughly 84% were seen once. The sequenced sample consisted of peripheral blood. All receptors come from a woman between 18 and 29 years old with acute or convalescent COVID-19.

This chain uses TRBV3-1 (or the pseudogene TRBV3-2) with TRBJ2-1; 9 bases agree with TRBD1. The germline gives CDR1 LGHDT, CDR2 YNNKEL (reference sequence). V gave up 6 bases and J gave up 7 bases; unmatched junction bases: 4. The CDR3 loop spans 13 amino acids. In nucleotides, the CDR3 is TGTGCCAGCAGGGGACAGGGTGTAAATGAGCAGTTCTTC. This sequence encodes CASRGQGVNEQFF.

This clone has just a few counts. This chain links TRBV5-4 with TRBJ2-1; 13 bases fit TRBD2. Per the germline V gene, CDR1 is SGHNT and CDR2 is YYREEE (reference sequence). The CDR3 loop spans 17 amino acids. The ends lost 4 bases at V and 6 bases at J; junction bases unmatched: 10. The CDR3 region is CASSIRTSGRRGNEQFF. The CDR3 nucleotides read TGTGCCAGCAGCATACGGACTAGCGGGAGACGTGGCAATGAGCAGTTCTTC.

About this clone itself: Its ends do not fully match the called genes, so a read error is possible. The rearrangement uses TRBV4-1 and TRBJ2-5; weak D call: TRBD1 (5 bases). In germline, CDR1 is MGHRA, CDR2 YSYEKL. The CDR3 contains 13 residues. CDR3 protein: CASSLEEQDPENF. The DNA of the CDR3 is TGCGCCAGCAGCCTAGAAGAACAGGACCCCGAAAACTTC.

The V call is TRBV6-5, the J call TRBJ2-3; maybe TRBD1 (5 bases). The CDR3 has 13 amino acids. Germline lookup yields CDR1 MNHEY and CDR2 SVGAGI. With 6 bases removed from V and 3 bases from J, the gap between germline ends came to 10 bases. In nucleotides, the CDR3 is TGTGCCAGCAGAGAGACAGCTACAGATACGCAGTATTTT. Encoded protein: CASRETATDTQYF.

This rearrangement joins TRBV12-3 or TRBV12-4 to TRBJ2-7; D call uncertain. There are 12 residues in the CDR3. V lost 2 bases, J lost 5 bases, and 7 bases lay in between. The CDR3: CASSLKSHEQYF. CDR3 nucleotides: TGTGCCAGCAGTTTAAAGAGCCACGAGCAGTACTTC.

The genes are TRBV4-3 and TRBJ1-3, with D hard to call. The CDR3 totals 15 residues. V gave up 1 base and J gave up 1 base, with 8 bases separating them. The germline V gene has CDR1 LGHNA and CDR2 YSLEER. The CDR3 sequence is CASSQGLASGNTIYF. The CDR3 nucleotides read TGCGCCAGCAGCCAAGGGCTCGCTTCTGGAAACACCATATATTTT.

The CDR3 is CASSRGAQETQYF. CDR3 in DNA: TGTGCCAGCAGCAGAGGTGCCCAAGAGACCCAGTACTTC. The genes are TRBV6-5 and TRBJ2-5; D gene unclear. Germline lookup yields CDR1 MNHEY and CDR2 SVGAGI. The CDR3 sequence is 13 residues long. The ends were cut back, 6 bases at V and 1 base at J, with 9 bases in the middle.

The rearrangement joins TRBV5-5 to TRBJ2-3; 7 bases fit TRBD2. Germline trimming cut 0 bases from V and 5 bases from J; bases unmatched to any gene: 3. Germline CDR1 SGHKS, CDR2 YYEKEE (reference sequence). This CDR3 has 14 residues. CDR3 coding DNA: TGTGCCAGCAGCTTGGGGTCGGGGGGAGATACGCAGTATTTT. This translates into CASSLGSGGDTQYF.

The CDR3 coding sequence is TGTGCCAGTAGTACTCAAACAAAAACAGGGAACACTGAAGCTTTCTTT. Encoded protein: CASSTQTKTGNTEAFF. The genes are TRBV19 and TRBJ1-1; weak D call: TRBD1 (5 bases). V shed 4 bases and J shed 1 base, with 16 bases lying between them. The V gene's germline CDR1 is LNHDA and CDR2 SQIVND (reference sequence). The CDR3 is 16 amino acids.

This chain connects TRBV6-2 or TRBV6-3 to TRBJ1-2; 8 bases line up with TRBD1. Germline CDR1 reads MNHEY; CDR2 reads SVGEGT. The V gene end was trimmed by 1 base and the J gene end by 6 bases; junction bases not matched to a gene: 7. The CDR3 consists of 15 residues. Here the CDR3 reads CASSYLGRGLDGYTF. DNA of the CDR3: TGTGCCAGCAGTTACTTGGGCAGGGGGCTTGATGGCTACACCTTC.

This chain connects TRBV3-1 (or the pseudogene TRBV3-2) to TRBJ1-6; D may be TRBD1 (6 bases). The V end lost 0 bases, the J end lost 10 bases, and 13 bases lay between the germline ends. Germline CDR1 is LGHDT and CDR2 is YNNKEL (reference sequence). The CDR3 is 15 amino acids. CDR3 coding DNA: TGTGCCAGCAGCCAAGATCCACAGGGATGGTCACCCCTCCACTTT. Protein sequence: CASSQDPQGWSPLHF.

The chain couples TRBV6-2 or TRBV6-3 to TRBJ2-1; 7 nucleotides align to TRBD2. The CDR3 spans 15 residues. V was clipped by 6 bases and J by 7 bases; unmatched bases: 12. Germline CDR1 and CDR2: MNHEY and SVGEGT. The CDR3 loop is CASSHGLADGNEQFF. CDR3 coding DNA: TGTGCCAGCAGCCACGGTCTAGCGGACGGGAATGAGCAGTTCTTC.

This clone was seen just once. The CDR3: CASSPGTGGHQPQHF. The DNA for the CDR3 is TGTGCCAGCAGTCCCGGGACAGGGGGCCATCAGCCCCAGCATTTT. The chain carries TRBV28 and TRBJ1-5; TRBD1 agrees at 12 bases. V dropped 5 bases and J dropped 5; count of bases not matched to a gene: 4. The germline V gene encodes CDR1 MDHEN and CDR2 SYDVKM. This CDR3 comprises 15 residues.

The rearrangement uses TRBV18 and TRBJ2-5; D gene uncertain. CDR3 length equals 14 residues. Germline CDR1 and CDR2: KGHSH and LQKENI. Trimming removed 3 bases from V and 1 base from J, with 9 bases in between. CDR3 nucleotides: TGTGCCAGCTCACCCTTGGCTAGCCAAGAGACCCAGTACTTC. Its protein product is CASSPLASQETQYF.

V is TRBV4-3 and J is TRBJ1-1; 7 nucleotides line up with TRBD1. The CDR3 is 17 residues long. In germline, CDR1 is LGHNA, CDR2 YSLEER. V lost 2 bases to trimming and J lost 0 bases; unmatched junction nucleotides: 9. The CDR3 region has the DNA TGCGCCAGCAGCCAAAGGGACAGCTATTACATGAACACTGAAGCTTTCTTT. It codes for CASSQRDSYYMNTEAFF.

V usage is TRBV3-1 (or the pseudogene TRBV3-2) and J usage is TRBJ1-1; D remains ambiguous. V was clipped by 4 bases and J by 5 bases, with 23 bases between them. Germline CDR1 LGHDT, CDR2 YNNKEL (reference sequence). The CDR3 runs to 17 residues. CDR3 in amino acids: CASSPRALSGSDTEAFF. The CDR3 nucleotides are TGTGCCAGCAGCCCTAGGGCCCTCTCGGGGAGTGATACTGAAGCTTTCTTT.

This chain joins TRBV18 and TRBJ1-6; the D gene is possibly TRBD1 (6 bases). Germline V CDR1 and CDR2: KGHSH, LQKENI. The germline V and J ends were trimmed by 2 bases and 0 bases, with 8 bases remaining between them. The CDR3 runs 16 residues. The CDR3 sequence: CASSPTGSSYNSPLHF. The CDR3 bases are TGTGCCAGCTCACCAACAGGGAGCTCCTATAATTCACCCCTCCACTTT. The full variable domain, its missing parts supplied by reference TRBV18 and TRBJ1-6, is NAGVMQNPRHLVRRRGQEARLRCSPMKGHSHVYWYRQLPEEGLKFMVYLQKENIIDESGMPKERFSAEFPKEGPSILRIQQVVRGDSAAYFCASSPTGSSYNSPLHFGNGTRLTVT.